This T cell receptor (beta chain) is from a study of CD8 T cells in Susac syndrome. Study results and limitations: TCR sequencing and HLA analysis covered a relatively small number of individuals.

As controls, healthy donors matched for age and sex were used. It was negative isolation that provided the CD8+ and CD4+ T cells, whereas TEMRA cells were enriched by FACS. Note on this clonotype: Its antigen is not known.

Reverse transcription of roughly 0.5 to 1 ug RNA was carried out with random hexamers. TCR beta CDR3 was amplified by immunoSEQ multiplex PCR. This amplification extended across 54 Vbeta and 13 Jbeta segments. From the immunoSEQ multiplex PCR reads, TCRdb called clonotypes with MiXCR, one entry per CDR3 protein. Of 25,000 to 30,000 distinct CDR3 sequences listed, 85% to 95% were seen once; the top ten hold about 0.27%. Germline V CDR1 and CDR2: SGHTA, FQGNSA. This CDR3 region has 18 residues. The V and J ends lost 0 bases and 0 bases, in that order; junction bases with no gene match: 6. Sequencing input: CD8+ T cells from PBMCs. The clonotype originates from a human donor in good health. V is TRBV7-2 and J is TRBJ2-5, with 11 bases aligning to TRBD2. CDR3 amino acids: CASSLAVAGGPDQETQYF. CDR3 bases: TGTGCCAGCAGCTTAGCGGTAGCGGGGGGGCCCGACCAAGAGACCCAGTACTTC.